Ten or more counts support the clone carrying this T cell receptor beta chain. Its antigen is currently unknown. In making diagnoses, clinical symptoms, serum thyroxine and TRAb, thyroid ultrasound and orbital computed tomography were all used. This sample was taken from a study of T cells in Graves' hyperthyroidism and ophthalmopathy. For the study at large: Upon initial diagnosis and before any treatment, peripheral blood was collected. General observations from the study: Stable hyperthyroidism and ophthalmopathy were separated using 13 V-J signatures.

Deletions cut 3 bases from V and 6 bases from J, with 11 bases between. The CDR3 is 14 amino acids. Looked up from germline, CDR1 is MDHEN and CDR2 is SYDVKM. RNA transcripts provided the source from which TCR beta CDR3 regions were amplified. An initial round of RT-PCR targeting the TCR CDR3 relied on the HTBI primer set. TCRdb passed the multiplex PCR reads through MiXCR, listing each CDR3 protein once. The sample lists some 270,000 distinct CDR3 sequences, roughly 22% occurring once. Input material: blood. The chain uses TRBV28 and TRBJ2-2; D is possibly TRBD2 (5 bases). The TCR was taken from a woman between 35 and 50 years old with Graves' ophthalmopathy. CDR3 nucleotides: TGTGCCAGCAGTTTTAGGAGCGGACCCGGGGAGCTGTTTTTT. It translates to CASSFRSGPGELFF.